This TCR beta chain stems from a study of blood T cell repertoires in COVID-19. Some clones are missing from TCRdb's copy, which holds only in-frame ones; the method was immunoSEQ multiplex PCR. The data show about 330,000 clones, 70% to 90% seen once. Sequencing was done on a sample of PBMCs or T cells enriched from blood (not recorded which). The TCR was taken from a woman in her thirties who had recovered from COVID-19.

The CDR3 spells CASSFGGHQPQHF. DNA of the CDR3: TGTGCCAGCAGTTTCGGGGGACATCAGCCCCAGCATTTT. The J gene is TRBJ1-5, the V gene TRBV12-3 or TRBV12-4; possibly TRBD1 for D (5 bases). The CDR3 extends over 13 amino acids. Trimming left V 3 bases short and J 5 bases short, with 8 bases between.